The 8 T cell receptor beta chains below all came from one sample that was sequenced in a study of blood T cell repertoires in COVID-19 (dated by TCRdb to about 2020). Library generation was performed with the immunoSEQ multiplex PCR assay. Drawn from immuneACCESS, this table holds only the in-frame rearrangements with V and J called that TCRdb kept. Clones are partly lost; checked studies trace under half to an unresolved V gene and leave the rest unexplained. This sample holds around 290,000 clones; roughly 87% were observed only once. The ten biggest clones cover just under 1% of the sample. The sample consisted of PBMCs or T cells enriched from blood (not recorded which). The source of these receptors is a woman aged 25 to 39 who had recovered from COVID-19.

V is TRBV2 and J is TRBJ1-1; perhaps TRBD1 as D (6 bases). This CDR3 is built from 12 residues. Germline V gives CDR1 SNHLY, CDR2 FYNNEI. The V and J ends lost 5 bases and 6 bases respectively, with 10 bases between them. CDR3 DNA sequence: TGTGCCAGCAGTACAGGGTTTCCTGAAGCTTTCTTT. Translated, it gives CASSTGFPEAFF.

This clone occurred a few times. The chain uses TRBV5-1 and TRBJ2-1, with TRBD2 matching over 7 bases. From germline, CDR1 is SGHRS and CDR2 YFSETQ. CDR3 size: 15 residues. The V segment lost 3 bases and the J segment 5 bases; nucleotides outside the gene matches: 8. CDR3 loop: CASSWGGVLDNEQFF. CDR3 sequence (DNA): TGCGCCAGCAGCTGGGGGGGTGTGCTAGACAATGAGCAGTTCTTC.

This clone was seen a single time. The chain uses TRBV7-9 and TRBJ2-5; D might be TRBD1 (5 bases). The V gene's germline CDR1 is SEHNR and CDR2 FQNEAQ (reference sequence). The CDR3 loop spans 12 amino acids. V lost 3 bases to trimming and J lost 4 bases, with 6 bases between them. CDR3 residues: CASSFQGETQYF. The CDR3 region has the DNA TGTGCCAGCAGCTTCCAGGGAGAGACCCAGTACTTC.

The chain employs TRBV9 and TRBJ1-3; no clear D. Trimming removed 2 bases at V and 0 bases at J, with 9 bases between. Germline CDR1 is SGDLS and CDR2 is YYNGEE. This CDR3 spans 15 amino acids. In nucleotides, the CDR3 is TGTGCCAGCAGCGTTATCGCAGGCTCTGGAAACACCATATATTTT. As protein: CASSVIAGSGNTIYF.

A few counts support this clone. This rearrangement joins TRBV24-1 to TRBJ2-1; 14 positions agree with TRBD2. V was clipped by 4 bases and J by 0 bases; unmatched bases: 10. The germline V gene has CDR1 KGHDR and CDR2 SFDVKD. This CDR3 contains 20 residues. The CDR3 sequence is CATSEPGTSGGISSYNEQFF. The DNA of the CDR3 is TGTGCCACCAGTGAACCCGGGACTAGCGGGGGCATAAGCTCCTACAATGAGCAGTTCTTC.

The chain combines TRBV19 with TRBJ1-4; unclear D gene. V was trimmed by 10 bases and J by 7 bases, leaving 16 bases between them. This CDR3 comprises 13 residues. The V gene's germline CDR1 is LNHDA and CDR2 SQIVND (reference sequence). The CDR3 region has the DNA TGTGCCAAAAAGGGAGGGAGTTGTGAAAAACTGTTTTTT. It yields the protein CAKKGGSCEKLFF.

J is TRBJ2-2 and V is TRBV27; D is ambiguous. The V gene's germline CDR1 is MNHEY and CDR2 SMNVEV (reference sequence). There are 14 residues in the CDR3. V was cut by 1 base and J by 4 bases, with 7 bases left in between. Written as DNA, the CDR3 is TGTGCCAGCAGTTTATACACCACCACCGGGGAGCTGTTTTTT. Encoded protein: CASSLYTTTGELFF.

The genes are TRBV19 and TRBJ1-2; TRBD1 agrees at 9 bases. The CDR3 runs to 15 residues. The V and J ends lost 5 bases and 6 bases, in that order; junction bases with no gene match: 10. Germline V gene lookup returns CDR1 LNHDA and CDR2 SQIVND (reference sequence). DNA of the CDR3: TGTGCCAGTAGTCCCCGGACAGGGGTTTTCCATGGCTACACCTTC. Its protein product is CASSPRTGVFHGYTF.